One and the same sample provided the 5 T cell receptor beta chains below, sequenced in a study of early T cells in non-severe SARS-CoV-2 infection. TCRdb itself ran the 5' RACE reads through MiXCR, one entry per CDR3 protein. The sample yields about 97,000 distinct CDR3 sequences, roughly 9.6% seen once. Source: whole blood, taken at baseline. The receptors derive from an adult who was a healthcare worker with PCR-confirmed SARS-CoV-2 infection or an uninfected control (not recorded which).

The V and J genes are TRBV20-1 and TRBJ2-5, with D perhaps matching TRBD2 (6 bases). Between the trimmed V and J ends, which lost 0 bases and 7 bases, there was a span of 15 bases. The CDR3 is 14 residues long. Germline V lookup: CDR1 DFQATT, CDR2 SNEGSKA (reference sequence). The CDR3 here is CSARDSSGAGTQYF. The CDR3 region has the DNA TGCAGTGCTAGAGATTCGAGTGGAGCGGGGACCCAGTACTTC.

This clonotype was seen ten or more times. This chain links TRBV20-1 with TRBJ1-2; D remains ambiguous. The CDR3 contains 13 residues. Germline CDR1 DFQATT, CDR2 SNEGSKA (reference sequence). The germline V and J ends were trimmed by 0 bases and 4 bases, with 9 bases remaining between them. The CDR3 region has the DNA TGCAGTGCTAGAGATCAGGTGGGCTATGGCTACACCTTC. Translation: CSARDQVGYGYTF.

The sample holds many counts of this clonotype. V and J are TRBV30 and TRBJ1-1; tentatively, D is TRBD1 (5 bases). V lost 1 base and J 3 bases, leaving 12 bases between the germline ends. This CDR3 contains 14 residues. Germline assignment: CDR1 GTSNPN and CDR2 SVGIG (reference sequence). In DNA form, the CDR3 reads TGTGCCTGGAGTGGGGAAGGGACGGACACTGAAGCTTTCTTT. Translated: CAWSGEGTDTEAFF.

In this sample, this clonotype turned up a few times. The genes are TRBV12-2 and TRBJ2-7. TRBV12-2 corresponds to a pseudogene. The CDR3 has 15 residues. DNA of the CDR3: TGTGCAAGTCGCTTAGCGCTTTCTGGTATCCACGAGCAGTACTTC. Its translation is CASRLALSGIHEQYF.

This clonotype was seen repeatedly, ten times or more. The chain is built from TRBV10-3 and TRBJ2-1, with D possibly matching TRBD1 (6 bases). The CDR3 contains 16 residues. Germline V gene lookup returns CDR1 ENHRY and CDR2 SYGVKD. The V end lost 0 bases, the J end lost 7 bases, and 16 bases lay between the germline ends. In DNA form, the CDR3 reads TGTGCCATCAGTGAGTCGAACAGGGTGCATGGAAATGAGCAGTTCTTC. Residues: CAISESNRVHGNEQFF.